The 9 T cell receptor beta chains in this list originate from one sample, sequenced in a study of T-cell reconstitution after alpha-beta-depleted transplantation in children. Researchers prepared the TCRbeta library using unique molecular identifiers, the study reports. TCRdb re-called the PCR reads with MiXCR, one entry per CDR3 protein. Of 98,000 or so distinct CDR3 sequences in the sample, more than 20% were seen once. The sequenced sample was PBMCs, obtained before TCRalphabeta/CD19-depleted stem cell transplant. The receptors originated from a boy aged 2-15 years with acute lymphoblastic leukemia, due to receive a stem cell transplant.

This chain joins TRBV6-2 or TRBV6-3 and TRBJ1-1; D is undetermined. CDR1 is MNHEY and CDR2 is SVGEGT in the germline V gene. The CDR3 consists of 12 residues. V was clipped by 4 bases and J by 1 base, with 4 bases between them. Here the CDR3 DNA reads TGTGCCAGCAGTTGGGGGAACACTGAAGCTTTCTTT. The encoded protein is CASSWGNTEAFF.

This clonotype was seen many times. V gene TRBV28 combines with J gene TRBJ1-5; D not resolved. Per the germline V gene, CDR1 is MDHEN and CDR2 is SYDVKM. This CDR3 spans 14 amino acids. The ends were cut back, 6 bases at V and 7 bases at J, with 16 bases in the middle. The CDR3 sequence is CASRAPLVGQPQHF. In nucleotides, the CDR3 is TGTGCCAGCAGAGCTCCACTGGTGGGGCAGCCCCAGCATTTT. Using reference TRBV28 and TRBJ1-5 for the parts outside the CDR3, the full variable domain is DVKVTQSSRYLVKRTGEKVFLECVQDMDHENMFWYRQDPGLGLRLIYFSYDVKMKEKGDIPEGYSVSREKKERFSLILESASTNQTSMYLCASRAPLVGQPQHFGDGTRLSIL.

This clonotype was counted between two and nine times. The chain couples TRBV2 to TRBJ2-7; D perhaps matches TRBD1 (7 bases). The CDR3 contains 16 residues. Germline CDR1 reads SNHLY; CDR2 reads FYNNEI. The V end was cut by 6 bases, the J end by 2 bases, with 20 bases between. The chain's CDR3 is CASRTQPGGSTYEQYF. The CDR3 DNA reads as TGTGCCAGCAGGACCCAACCAGGGGGGTCTACCTACGAGCAGTACTTC.

The chain joins TRBV7-2 to TRBJ2-1; 8 bases line up with TRBD1. The CDR3 is 14 amino acids. V was pared by 7 bases and J by 6 bases, with 8 bases of the junction left unmatched. The germline CDR1 and CDR2 sequences are SGHTA and FQGNSA. The CDR3, as DNA: TGTGCCAGCACCATTCAGGGGGCGCTCAATGAGCAGTTCTTC. Translated: CASTIQGALNEQFF.

This clonotype was seen only a few times. The V and J genes are TRBV7-6 and TRBJ2-1; possibly TRBD2 for D (6 bases). This CDR3 region has 15 residues. Germline values: CDR1 SGHVS, CDR2 FNYEAQ. The V end lost 5 bases, the J end lost 6 bases, and 17 bases lay between the germline ends. Here the CDR3 reads CASSVSGGASNEQFF. The CDR3 DNA is TGTGCCAGCAGCGTTAGCGGAGGGGCATCCAATGAGCAGTTCTTC. The full variable domain, completed using reference TRBV7-6 and TRBJ2-1, is GAGVSQSPRYKVTKRGQDVALRCDPISGHVSLYWYRQALGQGPEFLTYFNYEAQQDKSGLPNDRFSAERPEGSISTLTIQRTEQRDSAMYRCASSVSGGASNEQFFGPGTRLTVL.

This clonotype was seen ten or more times. J is TRBJ1-5 and V is TRBV28; D gene ambiguous. CDR3 size: 15 residues. V was shortened by 5 bases and J by 3 bases, with 14 bases between the two germline ends. CDR1 is MDHEN, CDR2 SYDVKM, per germline. DNA of the CDR3: TGTGCCAGCAGTCTCGCGGAAGGGTCCAATCAGCCCCAGCATTTT. Translated, it gives CASSLAEGSNQPQHF.

This clonotype was counted many times. This sequence joins TRBV12-3 or TRBV12-4 and TRBJ2-7; D is ambiguous. V was trimmed by 2 bases and J by 7 bases, leaving 12 bases between them. This CDR3 is 13 amino acids long. CDR3 DNA sequence: TGTGCCAGCAGTTTACAGCGCCAGCATGAGCAGTACTTC. Its protein is CASSLQRQHEQYF.

There are a few counts of this clonotype. The chain employs TRBV9 and TRBJ2-1; D gene uncertain. From germline, CDR1 is SGDLS and CDR2 YYNGEE. The V gene lost 4 bases and the J gene lost 7 bases, with 9 bases spanning the gap. The CDR3 extends over 12 amino acids. The CDR3 DNA reads TGTGCCAGCAGCCCGATAGGGAATGAGCAGTTCTTC. It yields the protein CASSPIGNEQFF.

V usage is TRBV9 and J usage is TRBJ2-3, with no clear D. The germline V gene has CDR1 SGDLS and CDR2 YYNGEE. V dropped 0 bases and J dropped 4 bases, with 9 bases sitting between them. This CDR3 spans 14 amino acids. For the CDR3, the DNA is TGTGCCAGCAGCGTAGAATGGCGGTCAGATACGCAGTATTTT. This codes for CASSVEWRSDTQYF.